This T cell receptor (beta chain) was retrieved from a study of T-cell reconstitution after alpha-beta-depleted transplantation in children. Study-wide points: Some patients showed high day-60 TCRbeta diversity, which derived from surviving recipient T cells and thymic progenitors.

Library preparation (for TCRbeta) was performed with unique molecular identifiers. A single record per CDR3 protein comes from TCRdb applying MiXCR to the PCR reads. The sample has 250,000 to 400,000 distinct CDR3 sequences; approximately 20% are singletons. This clonotype turned up a few times. Its antigen is undetermined. Germline CDR1 SGHVS, CDR2 FQNEAQ. This CDR3 spans 15 amino acids. The germline V and J ends were trimmed by 5 bases and 0 bases, with 14 bases remaining between them. This sequence was found in a male patient aged 10 to 17 who had a stem cell transplant for acute lymphoblastic leukemia, so the T cells may come from the graft donor. Sample: PBMCs, mostly from graft donor cells, taken 180 days after TCRalphabeta/CD19-depleted stem cell transplant. The chain links TRBV7-8 to TRBJ2-7; D may be TRBD2 (6 bases). The CDR3 region is CASSIRRVSSYEQYF. The CDR3 DNA follows: TGTGCCAGCAGCATCCGGAGGGTCAGCTCCTACGAGCAGTACTTC.